This T cell receptor beta chain was sequenced in a study of T-cell reconstitution after alpha-beta-depleted transplantation in children. Unique molecular identifiers tagged the TCRbeta library. In TCRdb, the PCR reads were re-called with MiXCR into one record per CDR3 protein. The sample lists roughly 220,000 distinct CDR3 sequences, 9.7% occurring once. From germline, CDR1 is MNHEY and CDR2 SMNVEV (reference sequence). The V end was cut by 2 bases, the J end by 7 bases, with 17 bases between. There are 15 residues in the CDR3. This clonotype appeared many times. The genes are TRBV27 and TRBJ1-2; D gene uncertain. This TCR derives from a human donor who donated a stem cell graft to a child with SCID. Sequenced material: PBMCs from the stem cell graft donor, taken from the stem cell graft. The CDR3 coding sequence is TGTGCCAGCAGTTTACTGCGCACCCCCTGGGGTGGCTACACCTTC. Amino acid sequence: CASSLLRTPWGGYTF.